These 30 T cell receptor beta chains came from one sample sequenced in a study of CD8 T cells in ankylosing spondylitis. TCRdb used MiXCR to reprocess the 5' RACE reads, holding one entry per CDR3 protein. The table records a few hundred thousand distinct CDR3 sequences, 20% to 25% of them present only once. The sample consisted of blood, either unsorted or a sorted T cell fraction (not recorded which). The receptor set was obtained from a male donor with ankylosing spondylitis or in good health (not recorded which).

The rearrangement links TRBV5-4 to TRBJ2-5, with D perhaps matching TRBD2 (5 bases). Trimming took off 4 bases at V and 3 bases at J, with 13 bases between the two ends. The CDR3 consists of 14 residues. Germline CDR1 and CDR2: SGHNT and YYREEE (reference sequence). This chain's CDR3 is CASSPGNPEETQYF. The CDR3 DNA reads TGTGCCAGCAGCCCCGGGAACCCCGAAGAGACCCAGTACTTC.

This chain uses TRBV4-1 with TRBJ2-2; tentative D call: TRBD2 (5 bases). The CDR3 sequence is 14 residues long. CDR1 is MGHRA, CDR2 YSYEKL, per germline. V lost 4 bases, J lost 7 bases, and 13 bases lay in between. Here the CDR3 DNA reads TGCGCCAGCAGCCCGGACTGGGCCAACGGGGAGCTGTTTTTT. Translating gives CASSPDWANGELFF.

There are a few counts of this clonotype. CDR3 DNA sequence: TGTGCCAGCAACCGCGGAGAGACAGATACGCAGTATTTT. The encoded protein is CASNRGETDTQYF. The rearrangement links TRBV12-3 or TRBV12-4 to TRBJ2-3; no firm D call. This CDR3 has 13 residues. V lost 7 bases, J lost 3 bases, and 11 bases lay in between.

This clonotype was found a few times. This chain joins TRBV2 and TRBJ2-3; 13 bases align to TRBD2. Trimming took 5 bases from V and 2 from J; bases not matched to a gene: 4. The CDR3 totals 16 residues. In germline, CDR1 is SNHLY, CDR2 FYNNEI. The CDR3 loop reads CASSIGLAGATDTQYF. CDR3 sequence (DNA): TGTGCCAGCAGTATTGGACTAGCGGGAGCCACAGATACGCAGTATTTT.

The chain is built from TRBV27 and TRBJ1-4, with 7 bases aligning to TRBD1. Germline V gene sequence: CDR1 MNHEY, CDR2 SMNVEV (reference sequence). V was clipped by 8 bases and J by 8 bases; unmatched bases: 11. The CDR3 consists of 14 residues. Here the CDR3 reads CASARQGSGEKLFF. The DNA for the CDR3 is TGTGCCAGCGCTAGACAGGGTTCGGGCGAAAAACTGTTTTTT.

This chain connects TRBV7-6 to TRBJ1-1; D is possibly TRBD1 (5 bases). The length of the CDR3 is 16 residues. Between the trimmed V and J ends, which lost 1 base and 3 bases, there was a span of 15 bases. The V gene's germline CDR1 is SGHVS and CDR2 FNYEAQ. CDR3 loop: CASSLGAGQGDTEAFF. The DNA for the CDR3 is TGTGCCAGCAGCTTAGGGGCAGGTCAAGGGGACACTGAAGCTTTCTTT.

The chain uses TRBV28 and TRBJ2-5; D perhaps matches TRBD1 (5 bases). V dropped 10 bases and J dropped 5 bases, with 17 bases sitting between them. The germline gives CDR1 MDHEN, CDR2 SYDVKM. This CDR3 has 13 residues. The CDR3 loop is CATHSRVGETQYF. In DNA form, the CDR3 reads TGTGCCACCCATAGCAGGGTCGGGGAGACCCAGTACTTC. The full variable domain, in which reference TRBV28 and TRBJ2-5 provide the parts outside the CDR3, is DVKVTQSSRYLVKRTGEKVFLECVQDMDHENMFWYRQDPGLGLRLIYFSYDVKMKEKGDIPEGYSVSREKKERFSLILESASTNQTSMYLCATHSRVGETQYFGPGTRLLVL.

This clonotype came up a few times. The chain is built from TRBV7-3 and TRBJ2-5, with TRBD2 matching over 9 bases. V dropped 5 bases and J dropped 5; count of bases not matched to a gene: 15. This CDR3 has 17 residues. The V gene's germline CDR1 is SGHTA and CDR2 FQGTGA. The CDR3: CASSPTGLAGFEETQYF. The CDR3 nucleotides read TGTGCCAGCAGCCCCACGGGGCTAGCGGGGTTTGAGGAGACCCAGTACTTC.

This clonotype appeared a few times. The rearrangement links TRBV12-3 or TRBV12-4 to TRBJ2-4, with D perhaps TRBD1 (6 bases). The length of the CDR3 is 13 residues. The germline V and J ends were trimmed by 8 bases and 7 bases, with 15 bases remaining between them. The CDR3 bases are TGTGCCAGCGGGGCCCGGGACATGAACATTCAGTACTTC. Translation gives CASGARDMNIQYF.

This clonotype was seen a few times. The chain has TRBV5-6 and TRBJ2-3; 7 nucleotides agree with TRBD1. The CDR3 contains 14 residues. Germline-derived CDR1 and CDR2 are SGHDT and YYEEEE. After removal of 10 bases from V and 0 bases from J, the junction contained 8 bases not matched to a gene. DNA for the CDR3: TGTGCCGCAGGGGGATCTTCTAGCACAGATACGCAGTATTTT. Residues: CAAGGSSSTDTQYF.

This clonotype appeared many times. The CDR3 sequence: CASSLASVSNTEAFF. For the CDR3, the DNA is TGCGCCAGCAGCTTGGCCTCGGTTTCCAACACTGAAGCTTTCTTT. This chain connects TRBV5-1 to TRBJ1-1; D ambiguous. V lost 0 bases and J 2 bases, leaving 11 bases between the germline ends. The germline V gene encodes CDR1 SGHRS and CDR2 YFSETQ. The CDR3 has 15 amino acids.

This clonotype was seen only a few times. The chain joins TRBV12-3 or TRBV12-4 to TRBJ2-5, with D possibly TRBD2 on 6 matching bases. The CDR3 spans 16 residues. V dropped 3 bases and J dropped 2 bases, with 16 bases sitting between them. The CDR3 reads CASSLKETREQETQYF. The CDR3 coding sequence is TGTGCCAGCAGTTTGAAGGAGACTAGGGAGCAAGAGACCCAGTACTTC.

This clonotype has just a few counts. The chain carries TRBV29-1 and TRBJ2-5; D remains ambiguous. The CDR3 covers 13 residues. The germline V gene encodes CDR1 SQVTM and CDR2 ANQGSEA. V dropped 0 bases and J dropped 2 bases, with 7 bases sitting between them. In DNA form, the CDR3 reads TGCAGCGTTGAAGATGGGCTACAAGAGACCCAGTACTTC. This sequence encodes CSVEDGLQETQYF.

This chain links TRBV7-8 with TRBJ2-7, with D possibly TRBD2 on 7 matching bases. The CDR3 has 12 residues. The V end was cut by 8 bases, the J end by 6 bases, with 14 bases between. Looked up from germline, CDR1 is SGHVS and CDR2 is FQNEAQ. The CDR3 spells CASLGGDREQYF. In DNA, the CDR3 is TGTGCCAGCTTAGGGGGGGACCGCGAGCAGTACTTC.

There are a few counts of this clonotype. The chain employs TRBV4-1 and TRBJ2-7, with 11 bases lining up with TRBD1. V was clipped by 2 bases and J by 4 bases; unmatched bases: 10. The CDR3 length is 17 residues. Germline lookup yields CDR1 MGHRA and CDR2 YSYEKL. In DNA, the CDR3 is TGCGCCAGCAGCCAACTCGGGACAGGGGGTGGGTCTTACGAGCAGTACTTC. Translating it yields CASSQLGTGGGSYEQYF.

This chain joins TRBV3-1 and TRBJ2-7; D is uncertain. Germline V gene data show CDR1 as LGHDT and CDR2 as YNNKEL (reference sequence). V lost 0 bases to trimming and J lost 2 bases, with 8 bases between them. CDR3 length: 14 residues. Here the CDR3 reads CASSQDAGTYEQYF. Here the CDR3 DNA reads TGTGCCAGCAGCCAAGATGCAGGCACCTACGAGCAGTACTTC.

The sample holds many counts of this clonotype. J is TRBJ2-3 and V is TRBV12-3 or TRBV12-4; 7 bases map to TRBD2. J gave up 2 bases and V 1 base, and 3 bases lay outside the gene matches. The length of the CDR3 is 15 residues. Here the CDR3 reads CASSLGGLPTDTQYF. CDR3 nucleotide sequence: TGTGCCAGCAGTTTAGGGGGACTACCCACAGATACGCAGTATTTT.

This clonotype was found a few times. The chain recombines TRBV2 with TRBJ2-3, with D hard to call. CDR1 SNHLY and CDR2 FYNNEI come from the germline V gene. V was pared by 3 bases and J by 6 bases, with 13 bases between. This CDR3 spans 14 amino acids. The CDR3 region has the DNA TGTGCCAGCAGTGATCGGCAGAATATGGATACGCAGTATTTT. Translated, it gives CASSDRQNMDTQYF.

The chain has TRBV7-9 and TRBJ2-1; D call uncertain. This CDR3 is 15 amino acids long. The V and J ends lost 3 bases and 1 base respectively, with 10 bases between them. CDR1 and CDR2 (germline): SEHNR, FQNEAQ (reference sequence). The CDR3 here is CASSFALGSYNEQFF. The CDR3 region has the DNA TGTGCCAGCAGCTTCGCGCTGGGTTCCTACAATGAGCAGTTCTTC. Using reference TRBV7-9 and TRBJ2-1 for the parts outside the CDR3, the full variable domain is DTGVSQNPRHKITKRGQNVTFRCDPISEHNRLYWYRQTLGQGPEFLTYFQNEAQLEKSRLLSDRFSAERPKGSFSTLEIQRTEQGDSAMYLCASSFALGSYNEQFFGPGTRLTVL.

The chain is built from TRBV12-3 or TRBV12-4 and TRBJ2-1; either TRBD1 or TRBD2 may fit D (5 bases each). The length of the CDR3 is 14 residues. V was cut by 3 bases and J by 7 bases, with 13 bases left in between. CDR3 in amino acids: CASSLGVTGNEQFF. CDR3 in DNA: TGTGCCAGCAGTTTGGGGGTTACGGGGAATGAGCAGTTCTTC.

This clonotype has ten or more counts. This sequence joins TRBV4-2 and TRBJ2-1; D is unresolved. The CDR3 has 17 residues. Trimming pared 2 bases from V and 0 bases from J, leaving 14 bases between. Germline CDR1 LGHNA, CDR2 YNFKEQ. The CDR3 reads CASSQSETASSYNEQFF. The DNA for the CDR3 is TGTGCCAGCAGCCAATCCGAGACTGCTAGCTCCTACAATGAGCAGTTCTTC.

The gene calls are TRBV3-1 and TRBJ2-4, with 9 bases identical to TRBD1. Germline V CDR1 and CDR2: LGHDT, YNNKEL (reference sequence). The CDR3 has 16 residues. With 0 bases clipped from V and 6 bases from J, the junction kept 6 bases outside the gene matches. CDR3 nucleotide sequence: TGTGCCAGCAGCCAAGATGGGGGACAGGGTACAAACATTCAGTACTTC. Its translation: CASSQDGGQGTNIQYF.

There are many counts of this clonotype. The CDR3 DNA reads TGTGCCACCTTAAATCGACAGGGAATCTACGAGCAGTACTTC. Its protein is CATLNRQGIYEQYF. J is TRBJ2-7 and V is TRBV24-1, with 7 bases aligning to TRBD1. The CDR3 is 14 residues long. Per germline, CDR1 KGHDR and CDR2 SFDVKD. The J segment lost 3 bases and the V segment lost 9 bases, leaving 10 bases of the junction unmatched.

In its sample, this clonotype was seen a few times. The chain joins TRBV6-1 to TRBJ2-3, with 7 nucleotides matching TRBD2. In germline, CDR1 is MNHNS, CDR2 SASEGT. With 8 bases clipped from V and 0 bases from J, the junction kept 8 bases outside the gene matches. This CDR3 has 15 residues. The CDR3 reads CASRSGEASTDTQYF. The CDR3 DNA follows: TGTGCCAGCCGAAGCGGGGAGGCAAGCACAGATACGCAGTATTTT.

This clonotype was counted many times. The chain has TRBV29-1 and TRBJ2-7, with D unresolved. V was cut by 3 bases and J by 5 bases, with 8 bases left in between. This CDR3 is built from 11 residues. Per germline, CDR1 SQVTM and CDR2 ANQGSEA. Here the CDR3 DNA reads TGCAGCGTTGATCTGGGGAACGAGCAGTACTTC. Its protein is CSVDLGNEQYF.

The chain has TRBV4-2 and TRBJ2-3, with 10 bases aligning to TRBD2. This CDR3 is built from 20 residues. With 0 bases clipped from V and 0 bases from J, the junction kept 12 bases outside the gene matches. The germline gives CDR1 LGHNA, CDR2 YNFKEQ. The CDR3: CASSQDLAGDLSASTDTQYF. The CDR3 DNA reads TGTGCCAGCAGCCAAGATCTAGCGGGAGACCTGAGTGCTAGCACAGATACGCAGTATTTT.

This clonotype has a handful of counts. The chain couples TRBV12-3 or TRBV12-4 to TRBJ2-3, with D hard to call. V was trimmed by 1 base and J by 0 bases, leaving 11 bases between them. The CDR3 has 16 residues. The CDR3 DNA reads as TGTGCCAGCAGTTTAGTGGGGTTTGGGAGCACAGATACGCAGTATTTT. This encodes CASSLVGFGSTDTQYF.

V and J are TRBV21-1 and TRBJ2-7; whether TRBD1, the table's D call, matches the DNA was not checked. TRBV21-1 is flagged as a pseudogene. This CDR3 comprises 15 residues. In DNA, the CDR3 is TGTGCCAGCAGCCCTCCGGGGGCCTACATATACGAGCAGTACTTC. This gives the protein CASSPPGAYIYEQYF.

This clonotype was observed a few times. The rearrangement uses TRBV20-1 and TRBJ2-5, with 8 bases identical to TRBD1. The CDR3 runs to 16 residues. Trimming removed 0 bases from V and 1 base from J; junction bases left unmatched: 7. CDR1 DFQATT and CDR2 SNEGSKA come from the germline V gene (reference sequence). As DNA, the CDR3 is TGCAGTGCTAGAGAGCCTCCCGGGACAGGCCAAGAGACCCAGTACTTC. It translates to CSAREPPGTGQETQYF.

This chain connects TRBV2 to TRBJ2-1; no definite D call. Germline CDR1 SNHLY, CDR2 FYNNEI. The CDR3 consists of 13 residues. V lost 3 bases, J lost 4 bases, and 7 bases lay in between. The chain's CDR3 is CASSDLTYNEQFF. Written as DNA, the CDR3 is TGTGCCAGCAGTGACCTGACTTACAATGAGCAGTTCTTC.